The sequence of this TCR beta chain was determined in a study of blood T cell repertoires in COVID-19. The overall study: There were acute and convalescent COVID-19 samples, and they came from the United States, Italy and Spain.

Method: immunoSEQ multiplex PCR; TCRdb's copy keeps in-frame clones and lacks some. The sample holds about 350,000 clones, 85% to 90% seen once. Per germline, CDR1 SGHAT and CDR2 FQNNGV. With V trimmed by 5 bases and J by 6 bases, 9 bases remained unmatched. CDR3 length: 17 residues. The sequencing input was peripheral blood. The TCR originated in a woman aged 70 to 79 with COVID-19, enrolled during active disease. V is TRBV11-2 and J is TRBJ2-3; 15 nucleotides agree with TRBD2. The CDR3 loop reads CASSPGLAGGSGDTQYF. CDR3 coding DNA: TGTGCCAGCAGCCCGGGACTAGCGGGGGGCTCGGGGGATACGCAGTATTTT.